The sequence of this T cell receptor beta chain was determined in a study of blood T cell repertoires in COVID-19 (dated by TCRdb to the early 2020s). Context from the whole study: Collaborator samples came from the United States, Italy and Spain and covered acute and convalescent phases of COVID-19. The prospective study material was composed of cDNA or gDNA derived from T cells, B-cell-depleted T cells, or PBMCs. Deeply sampled blood TCRbeta repertoires from subjects exposed to, actively infected with, or recovered from COVID-19 were included in the dataset. The repertoires were released in a freely available public database meant as a resource for research on the immune response to SARS-CoV-2. The samples were drawn from the first 160 participants of the ongoing ImmuneRACE study and from about 1,200 subjects provided by 6 global collaborators. A de-identified subject ID, COVID-19 status, age in years and sex were almost always included in the sample metadata. Where available, HLA class I and class II types were obtained from metadata supplied by the sample provider rather than from assay-based typing. The paper as a whole reports these results and caveats: How much clinical and demographic metadata was included differed by source and by participant, and the metadata was provided uncurated.

Each collaborating institution followed its own protocols to collect whole blood in K2EDTA tubes. For TCRbeta analysis, collaborators shipped samples as frozen whole blood, isolated PBMCs, or DNA extracted from either of those sample types. Points on this clone: Its antigen target is currently unknown. Base quality data are lacking; no much larger clone is found one base away.

TCRbeta CDR3 regions were amplified from genomic DNA by means of the immunoSEQ Assay, a bias-controlled multiplex PCR. The study's processing was this. The number of nucleated cells in each sample was estimated by amplification of reference gene primers within the assay. To quantify the absolute abundance of each unique TCRbeta CDR3 rearrangement, sequence reads were collapsed and filtered. For each sample, productive Simpson clonality was calculated as the square root of Simpson's diversity index across productive rearrangements. As stored in TCRdb, this immuneACCESS dataset retains in-frame rearrangements with V and J assigned. A fraction of the clones does not appear; measured against another copy, unresolved V genes explain less than half of the discrepancy, and the remainder lacks a known reason. V, J and clone size were drawn from that table, and D and trimming were deduced from the DNA. This sample is represented by under 300,000 clones; roughly 90% of them were singletons. Clones ranked in the top ten supply around 2.1% of the sample.

The junction shows trimming of 0 bases on V and 4 bases on J, plus 9 bases between the germline ends. The CDR3 holds 14 amino acids from the cysteine to the phenylalanine. The retained sequence is limited to the CDR3, 42 bases, with the frame set at the first base. The germline V gene yields MNHEY for CDR1 and SVGAGI for CDR2. The chain is made from TRBV6-5 and TRBJ1-1; TRBD1 is possibly the D segment (5 matching bases). The TCR comes from a man aged 45-65 years with acute or convalescent COVID-19. The sample taken for sequencing was peripheral blood. The CDR3 reads CASSYSLGRTEAFF. The nucleotides read TGTGCCAGCAGTTACTCTCTGGGGCGCACTGAAGCTTTCTTT.